The rows below give T cell receptor beta chains drawn from one sample of a study of shared clonotypes between healthy human individuals. Clones were sequenced by immunoSEQ multiplex PCR, and TCRdb holds only the in-frame ones, with some missing. The sample has fewer than 3 million clones; 85% to 95% are singletons. Material: naive CD4+ T cells from PBMCs. Receptors were obtained from a man aged 18-30 years in good health. Some clones in this sample may be carry-over from other donors' samples. CDR3s include the opening cysteine and the closing phenylalanine or tryptophan. The order of the fields is D gene, clone size, J gene, V gene, CDR3 DNA, CDR3 protein. A D gene is named only where the DNA matches it firmly. The listing skips clone size in some rows; elsewhere it reads once, few, many or a size class.

NA NA TRBJ2-5 TRBV25-1 TGTGCCAGCAGAGACATCCCGGCGGAGACCCAGTACTTC CASRDIPAETQYF
NA few TRBJ1-1 TRBV9 TGTGCCAGCAGCGTAGTCGGGTCGAACACTGAAGCTTTCTTT CASSVVGSNTEAFF
NA NA TRBJ2-1 TRBV27 TGTGCCAGCAGAGCGGCCGGGACGAGCTCCTACAATGAGCAGTTCTTC CASRAAGTSSYNEQFF
TRBD1 NA TRBJ1-5 TRBV19 TGTGCCAGTAGCCTCTCGGGACAGTTTAATCAGCCCCAGCATTTT CASSLSGQFNQPQHF
NA NA TRBJ2-7 TRBV5-1 TGCGCCAGCAGCTTGGCAGATCGGAAGAATGAGCAGTACTTC CASSLADRKNEQYF
NA NA TRBJ2-3 TRBV7-2 TGTGCCAGCAGCTTGTCTAGCGCCCGCACAGATACGCAGTATTTT CASSLSSARTDTQYF
NA NA TRBJ2-7 TRBV28 TGTGCCAGCAGTTTGTTAAGCTACGAGCAGTACTTC CASSLLSYEQYF
NA NA TRBJ1-2 TRBV11-2 TGTGCCAGCAGCCCTCAGAACTATGGCTACACCTTC CASSPQNYGYTF
TRBD2 NA TRBJ2-1 TRBV2 TGTGCCAGCAGTCACGGCCAGTCGACTAGCGGGAAATCCTACAATGAGCAGTTCTTC CASSHGQSTSGKSYNEQFF
NA once TRBJ1-5 TRBV10-3 TGTGCCATCAGTGAAGCAGCATATAGCAATCAGCCCCAGCATTTT CAISEAAYSNQPQHF
NA NA TRBJ2-3 TRBV21-1 TGTGCCAGCAGCATTCGCGGCGGGACTACAGATACGCAGTATTTT CASSIRGGTTDTQYF
TRBD1 NA TRBJ2-5 TRBV6-5 TGTGCCAGCAGTTACTCTTCAGGGGGAGAGACCCAGTACTTC CASSYSSGGETQYF